This TCR beta chain is drawn from a study of CD8 T cells in ankylosing spondylitis. Study findings and constraints: Enrichment of disease-linked clones was reportedly significant in matched ankylosing spondylitis synovial fluid. Characteristic of ankylosing spondylitis blood, it appeared, was a TCR beta motif comprising about eight highly homologous variants.

This clonotype was observed a few times. The antigen is not known. In this CDR3 the conserved last residue, phenylalanine or tryptophan, is missing, so a read error is likely. The DNA is left out, because the CDR3 cannot be placed on it with certainty; the CDR3 is given as TCRdb lists it. TCRdb redid the calling of the 5' RACE reads with MiXCR, one entry per CDR3 protein. The sample lists approximately 300,000 distinct CDR3 sequences; approximately 8.2% were seen once. The CDR3 region is 13 residues in length, termini included. Germline V gene lookup returns CDR1 MNHEY and CDR2 SMNVEV (reference sequence).

Material: blood, either unsorted or a sorted T cell fraction (not recorded which). The source of this sequence is a male donor with ankylosing spondylitis. The gene calls are TRBV27 and TRBJ2-1; the table's TRBD1 call for D was not verified on the DNA. CDR3 loop: CASSLYAGTATTS.